Presented here are 6 T cell receptor beta chains from one specimen sequenced in a study of T cell changes during pregnancy in multiple sclerosis (dated by TCRdb to the late 2010s). Libraries were constructed by the immunoSEQ multiplex PCR assay. TCRdb stores this immuneACCESS table with in-frame sequences only. Part of the clones is absent; in the studies checked, under half of the shortfall reflects unresolved V genes, and no reason is known for the rest. Within this sample are 85,000 to 90,000 clones, with around 94% of them counted one time only. Around 1.7% of the sample belongs to the ten largest clones. Sample: peripheral blood, taken after pregnancy. These receptors originate from a female donor in good health, enrolled as a control in a pregnancy study.

The chain recombines TRBV7-6 with TRBJ2-3; TRBD1 agrees at 9 bases. The germline V gene has CDR1 SGHVS and CDR2 FNYEAQ. The CDR3 length is 15 residues. V lost 1 base and J lost 4; bases outside the gene matches: 3. The DNA of the CDR3 is TGTGCCAGCAGCTTAGGACAGGGGGGGGCAGATACGCAGTATTTT. Its protein product is CASSLGQGGADTQYF.

The rearrangement links TRBV5-4 to TRBJ1-1, with 12 bases fitting TRBD1. CDR1 SGHNT and CDR2 YYREEE come from the germline V gene (reference sequence). The CDR3 covers 17 residues. Unmatched junction bases numbered 6, after V lost 2 bases and J lost 1 base. The CDR3 loop is CASSLGTGGVGNTEAFF. The CDR3 DNA sequence: TGTGCCAGCAGCTTAGGGACAGGGGGCGTCGGGAACACTGAAGCTTTCTTT.

The chain couples TRBV5-1 to TRBJ1-1; no reliable D call. CDR1 and CDR2 (germline): SGHRS, YFSETQ. CDR3 length: 12 residues. Between the trimmed V and J ends, which lost 0 bases and 6 bases, there was a span of 6 bases. The DNA for the CDR3 is TGCGCCAGCAGCTTGGTTATTCCTGAAGCTTTCTTT. Residues: CASSLVIPEAFF.

The chain is built from TRBV5-1 and TRBJ2-5; 8 bases are a match to TRBD2. The ends lost 4 bases at V and 4 bases at J; junction bases unmatched: 9. The CDR3 consists of 15 residues. Germline loops: CDR1 SGHRS, CDR2 YFSETQ. The CDR3 DNA reads TGCGCCAGCAGCCGGGAGGGGAGGGATCGAGAGACCCAGTACTTC. Translating gives CASSREGRDRETQYF.

This chain joins TRBV27 and TRBJ2-5; 8 bases match TRBD2. With V trimmed by 4 bases and J by 5 bases, 3 bases remained unmatched. This CDR3 spans 13 amino acids. The germline gives CDR1 MNHEY, CDR2 SMNVEV (reference sequence). The DNA for the CDR3 is TGTGCCAGCAGTTCGGGACTAGTGGAGACCCAGTACTTC. Amino acids: CASSSGLVETQYF.

The chain links TRBV4-2 to TRBJ2-1; 10 bases are shared with TRBD2. The CDR3 has 13 residues. Germline assignment: CDR1 LGHNA and CDR2 YNFKEQ. The J segment lost 8 bases and the V segment lost 4 bases, leaving 2 bases of the junction unmatched. The CDR3 nucleotides read TGTGCCAGCAGCCTCGGGACTAGCGATGAGCAGTTCTTC. This encodes CASSLGTSDEQFF.